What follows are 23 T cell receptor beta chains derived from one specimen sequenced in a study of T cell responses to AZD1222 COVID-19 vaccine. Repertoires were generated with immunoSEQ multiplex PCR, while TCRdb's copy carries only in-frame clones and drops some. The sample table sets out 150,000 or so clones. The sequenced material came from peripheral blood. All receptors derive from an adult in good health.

This CDR3 is CASSYSWFGGTEAFF. The DNA of the CDR3 is TGTGCCAGCAGTTACTCGTGGTTTGGAGGAACTGAAGCTTTCTTT. This chain joins TRBV6-5 and TRBJ1-1, with unresolved D. From germline, CDR1 is MNHEY and CDR2 SVGAGI. The V and J ends lost 0 bases and 5 bases respectively, with 13 bases between them. CDR3 size: 15 residues.

The CDR3 DNA sequence: TGCGCCAGCACGTCGTGGCGCGATTTGAAGACGAACACTGAAGCTTTCTTT. This codes for CASTSWRDLKTNTEAFF. This sequence joins TRBV10-2 and TRBJ1-1; D uncertain. Deletions cut 7 bases from V and 1 base from J, with 22 bases between. Germline CDR1 WSHSY, CDR2 SAAADI. The CDR3 covers 17 residues.

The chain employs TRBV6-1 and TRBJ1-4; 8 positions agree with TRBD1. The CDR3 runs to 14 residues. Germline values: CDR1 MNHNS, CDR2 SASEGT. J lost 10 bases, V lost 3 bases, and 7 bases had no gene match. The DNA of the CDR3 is TGTGCCAGCAGTGATGACAGGGGAAGGGGAAAACTGTTTTTT. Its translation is CASSDDRGRGKLFF.

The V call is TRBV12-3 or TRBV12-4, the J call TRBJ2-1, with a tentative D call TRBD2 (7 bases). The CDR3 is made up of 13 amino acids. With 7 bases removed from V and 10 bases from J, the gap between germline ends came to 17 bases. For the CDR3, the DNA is TGTGCCAGCACCCTGGGGGGGCCGGGGGAGCAGTTCTTC. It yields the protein CASTLGGPGEQFF.

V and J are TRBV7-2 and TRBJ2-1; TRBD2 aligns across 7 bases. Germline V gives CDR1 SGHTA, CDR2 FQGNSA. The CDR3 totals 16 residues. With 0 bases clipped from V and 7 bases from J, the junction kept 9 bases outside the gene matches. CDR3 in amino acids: CASSLARLAGQNEQFF. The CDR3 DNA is TGTGCCAGCAGCTTAGCAAGGTTAGCGGGCCAAAATGAGCAGTTCTTC.

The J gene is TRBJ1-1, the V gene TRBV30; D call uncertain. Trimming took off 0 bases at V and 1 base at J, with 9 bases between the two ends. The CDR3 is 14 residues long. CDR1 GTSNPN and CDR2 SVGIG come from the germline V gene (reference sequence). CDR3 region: CAWSVMAGNTEAFF. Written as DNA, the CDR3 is TGTGCCTGGAGTGTTATGGCCGGGAACACTGAAGCTTTCTTT.

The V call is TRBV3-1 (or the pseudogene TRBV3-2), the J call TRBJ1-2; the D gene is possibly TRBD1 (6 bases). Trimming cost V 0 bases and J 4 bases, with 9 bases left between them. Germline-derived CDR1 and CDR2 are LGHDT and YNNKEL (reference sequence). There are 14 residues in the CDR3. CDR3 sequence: CASSQDRGLYGYTF. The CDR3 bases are TGTGCCAGCAGCCAAGACAGGGGACTCTATGGCTACACCTTC.

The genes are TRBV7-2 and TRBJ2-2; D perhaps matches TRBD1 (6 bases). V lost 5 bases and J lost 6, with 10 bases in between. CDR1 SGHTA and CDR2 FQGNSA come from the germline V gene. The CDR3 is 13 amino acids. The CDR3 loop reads CASSTAGAGELFF. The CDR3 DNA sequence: TGTGCCAGCAGCACAGCAGGGGCCGGGGAGCTGTTTTTT.

This chain's CDR3 is CASSEGGDRGYTF. CDR3 sequence (DNA): TGTGCCAGCAGTGAAGGAGGGGACAGGGGCTACACCTTC. The rearrangement joins TRBV6-1 to TRBJ1-2; TRBD1 aligns across 8 bases. CDR3 length: 13 amino acids. J was trimmed by 8 bases and V by 1 base; bases with no gene match: 3. From germline, CDR1 is MNHNS and CDR2 SASEGT.

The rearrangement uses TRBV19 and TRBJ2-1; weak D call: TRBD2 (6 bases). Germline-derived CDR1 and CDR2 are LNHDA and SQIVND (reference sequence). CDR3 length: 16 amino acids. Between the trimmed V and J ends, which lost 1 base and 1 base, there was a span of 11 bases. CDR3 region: CASSIVGGQSYNEQFF. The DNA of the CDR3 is TGTGCCAGTAGTATAGTGGGGGGTCAGTCCTACAATGAGCAGTTCTTC.

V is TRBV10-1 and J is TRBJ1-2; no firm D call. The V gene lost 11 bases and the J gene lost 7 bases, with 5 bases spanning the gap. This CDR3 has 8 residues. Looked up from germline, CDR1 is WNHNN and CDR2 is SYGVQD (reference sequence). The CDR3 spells CASRGYTF. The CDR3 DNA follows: TGCGCCTCCCGTGGCTACACCTTC.

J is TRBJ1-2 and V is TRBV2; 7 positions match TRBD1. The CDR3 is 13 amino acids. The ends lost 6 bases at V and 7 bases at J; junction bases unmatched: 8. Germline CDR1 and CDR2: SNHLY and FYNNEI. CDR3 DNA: TGTGCCAGCAGGCTAGGACAGGAGACTGGCTACACCTTC. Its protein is CASRLGQETGYTF. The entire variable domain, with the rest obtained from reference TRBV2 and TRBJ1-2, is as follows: EPEVTQTPSHQVTQMGQEVILRCVPISNHLYFYWYRQILGQKVEFLVSFYNNEISEKSEIFDDQFSVERPDGSNFTLKIRSTKLEDSAMYFCASRLGQETGYTFGSGTRLTVV.

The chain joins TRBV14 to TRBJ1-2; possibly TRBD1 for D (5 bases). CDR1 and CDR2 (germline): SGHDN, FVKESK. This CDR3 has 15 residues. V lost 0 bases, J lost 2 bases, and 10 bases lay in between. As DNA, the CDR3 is TGTGCCAGCAGCCAAGATTTTCGACAGAACTATGGCTACACCTTC. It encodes CASSQDFRQNYGYTF.

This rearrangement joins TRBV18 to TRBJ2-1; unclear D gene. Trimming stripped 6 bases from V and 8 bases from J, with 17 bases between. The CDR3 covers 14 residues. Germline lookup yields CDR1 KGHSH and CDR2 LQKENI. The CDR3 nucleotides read TGTGCCAGCTCCCAACAAGTCAGTAGGGATGAGCAGTTCTTC. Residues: CASSQQVSRDEQFF.

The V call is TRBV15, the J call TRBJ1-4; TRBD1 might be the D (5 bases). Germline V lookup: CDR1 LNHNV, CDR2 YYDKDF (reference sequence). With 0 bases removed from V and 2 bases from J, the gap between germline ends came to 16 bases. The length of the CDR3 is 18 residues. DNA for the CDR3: TGTGCCACCAGCAGAGATTCCTGGGGCGGGGCCACTAATGAAAAACTGTTTTTT. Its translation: CATSRDSWGGATNEKLFF.

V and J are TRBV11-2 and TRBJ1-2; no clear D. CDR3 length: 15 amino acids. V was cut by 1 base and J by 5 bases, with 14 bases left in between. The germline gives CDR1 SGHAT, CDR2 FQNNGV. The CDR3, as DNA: TGTGCCAGCAGCTTAGCCCCACCGGGTGGTTATGGCTACACCTTC. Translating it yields CASSLAPPGGYGYTF.

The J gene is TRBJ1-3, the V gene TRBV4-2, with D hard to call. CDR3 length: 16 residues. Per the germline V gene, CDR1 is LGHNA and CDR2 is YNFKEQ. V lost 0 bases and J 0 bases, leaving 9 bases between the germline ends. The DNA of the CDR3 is TGTGCCAGCAGCCAAGAAAGGGTACTCTCTGGAAACACCATATATTTT. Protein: CASSQERVLSGNTIYF.

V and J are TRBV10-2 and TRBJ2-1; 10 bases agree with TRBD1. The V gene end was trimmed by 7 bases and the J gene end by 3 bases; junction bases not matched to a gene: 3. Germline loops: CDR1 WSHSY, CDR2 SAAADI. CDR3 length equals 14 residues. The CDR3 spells CASTGQGGYNEQFF. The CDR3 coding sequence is TGCGCCAGCACCGGACAGGGGGGCTACAATGAGCAGTTCTTC.

CDR3 protein: CASSYSSGTGSLGEAFF. CDR3 bases: TGCGCCAGCAGCTACTCAAGCGGAACAGGGAGTCTTGGTGAAGCTTTCTTT. V and J are TRBV5-1 and TRBJ1-1; D may be TRBD1 (6 bases). V dropped 3 bases and J dropped 7 bases, with 25 bases sitting between them. CDR3 length equals 17 residues. Germline CDR1 and CDR2: SGHRS and YFSETQ.

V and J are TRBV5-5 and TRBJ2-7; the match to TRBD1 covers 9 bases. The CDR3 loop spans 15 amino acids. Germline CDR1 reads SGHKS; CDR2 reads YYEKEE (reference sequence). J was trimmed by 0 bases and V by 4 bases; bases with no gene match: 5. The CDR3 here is CASSRPDRGSYEQYF. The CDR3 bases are TGTGCCAGCAGCCGCCCGGACAGGGGCTCCTACGAGCAGTACTTC.

CDR3 protein: CASRPHGNTIYF. For the CDR3, the DNA is TGTGCCAGCAGACCGCATGGAAACACCATATATTTT. The chain uses TRBV28 and TRBJ1-3; the D is unclear. V was shortened by 6 bases and J by 3 bases, with 6 bases between the two germline ends. The CDR3 contains 12 residues. Germline lookup yields CDR1 MDHEN and CDR2 SYDVKM.

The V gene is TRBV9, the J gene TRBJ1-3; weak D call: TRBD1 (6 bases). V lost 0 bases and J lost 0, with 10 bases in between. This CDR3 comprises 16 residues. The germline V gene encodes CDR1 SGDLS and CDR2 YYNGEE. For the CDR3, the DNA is TGTGCCAGCAGCGTAGCAGGGGACCCCTCTGGAAACACCATATATTTT. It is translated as CASSVAGDPSGNTIYF.

The CDR3 here is CASSPRGGRETQYF. Here the CDR3 DNA reads TGTGCCAGCTCACCACGGGGGGGCCGGGAGACCCAGTACTTC. The J gene is TRBJ2-5, the V gene TRBV18, with a tentative D call TRBD2 (7 bases). Germline CDR1 reads KGHSH; CDR2 reads LQKENI. This CDR3 spans 14 amino acids. V shed 1 base and J shed 5 bases, with 11 bases lying between them.